The T cell receptor (beta chain) described here comes from a study of PD-L1 blockade in urothelial cancer. Study summary: When blood samples were assessed, the median T cell count was some 130,000.

The J segment lost 5 bases and the V segment lost 4 bases, leaving 13 bases of the junction unmatched. The CDR3 covers 18 residues. The germline gives CDR1 SGHTA, CDR2 FQGNSA. The time point here: pretreatment peripheral blood. The repertoire was sequenced with immunoSEQ multiplex PCR; TCRdb's copy has only in-frame clones and lacks some. This table holds about 52,000 clones, 75% to 90% found once. The V and J genes are TRBV7-2 and TRBJ2-2; 10 bases line up with TRBD1. The sample in question was PBMCs, obtained around atezolizumab (anti-PD-L1) treatment. This sequence originates from a man aged 50 or older with urothelial cancer. The CDR3 DNA is TGTGCCAGCAGCTCACGGACAGGGGGTGTTTTGAGGACCGGGGAGCTGTTTTTT. Its translation: CASSSRTGGVLRTGELFF. Combining the CDR3 with reference TRBV7-2 and TRBJ2-2 gives the whole variable domain GAGVSQSPSNKVTEKGKDVELRCDPISGHTALYWYRQSLGQGLEFLIYFQGNSAPDKSGLPSDRFSAERTGGSVSTLTIQRTQQEDSAVYLCASSSRTGGVLRTGELFFGEGSRLTVL.